This is a list of T cell receptor beta chains from one sample in a study of shared clonotypes between healthy human individuals. Some clones are missing from TCRdb's copy, which holds only in-frame ones; the method was immunoSEQ multiplex PCR. This repertoire shows just over 2,000,000 clones, about 94% found once; its top ten account for about 1.1%. Input material: naive CD8+ T cells sorted from blood. These receptors were obtained from a man aged 18 to 30 in good health. The CDR3 runs from the conserved cysteine through the conserved F or W. D genes are given only for firm matches. Size is stated for part of the rows, as once, few or many counts, or as a class when the clone is expanded.

J: TRBJ2-3
size: -
V: TRBV6-6
D: -
CDR3: CASSYEAASTDTQYF
DNA: TGTGCCAGCAGTTACGAGGCAGCTAGCACAGATACGCAGTATTTT

J: TRBJ1-2
size: -
V: TRBV13
D: -
CDR3: CASPAGADYGYTF
DNA: TGTGCCAGCCCTGCGGGGGCCGACTATGGCTACACCTTC

J: TRBJ2-1
size: -
V: TRBV7-9
D: -
CDR3: CASSFVEGWNEQFF
DNA: TGTGCCAGCAGCTTTGTGGAGGGATGGAATGAGCAGTTCTTC

J: TRBJ2-5
size: -
V: TRBV6-5
D: TRBD1
CDR3: CASSYHRGPETQYF
DNA: TGTGCCAGCAGTTACCACAGGGGGCCAGAGACCCAGTACTTC

J: TRBJ2-7
size: -
V: TRBV4-3
D: -
CDR3: CASSQDSASERYEQYF
DNA: TGCGCCAGCAGCCAAGATAGCGCGAGCGAGAGATACGAGCAGTACTTC

J: TRBJ1-4
size: -
V: TRBV27
D: -
CDR3: CASSLSDSLANEKLFF
DNA: TGTGCCAGCAGTTTATCTGACAGCCTGGCTAATGAAAAACTGTTTTTT

J: TRBJ2-1
size: -
V: TRBV5-1
D: -
CDR3: CASSLAEGVSYNEQFF
DNA: TGCGCCAGCAGCTTGGCCGAGGGAGTTTCCTACAATGAGCAGTTCTTC

J: TRBJ1-2
size: once
V: TRBV25-1
D: TRBD1
CDR3: CASSPQGADGYTF
DNA: TGTGCCAGCAGTCCACAGGGGGCAGACGGCTACACCTTC

J: TRBJ1-1
size: -
V: TRBV9
D: -
CDR3: CASSIGGSEAFF
DNA: TGTGCCAGCAGCATAGGGGGTTCTGAAGCTTTCTTT

J: TRBJ1-5
size: once
V: TRBV27
D: -
CDR3: CASSLFVGDQPQHF
DNA: TGTGCCAGCAGTTTATTCGTCGGGGATCAGCCCCAGCATTTT

J: TRBJ2-7
size: -
V: TRBV7-9
D: TRBD1
CDR3: CASSSNRGSGWEQYF
DNA: TGTGCCAGCAGCTCCAACAGGGGGTCGGGATGGGAGCAGTACTTC

J: TRBJ2-3
size: once
V: TRBV29-1
D: TRBD1
CDR3: CSVEDLPDRSTDTQYF
DNA: TGCAGCGTTGAAGATCTTCCGGACAGGAGCACAGATACGCAGTATTTT

J: TRBJ1-1
size: -
V: TRBV4-1
D: TRBD1
CDR3: CASSTRTGNTEAFF
DNA: TGCGCCAGCAGCACCCGGACAGGGAACACTGAAGCTTTCTTT

J: TRBJ2-7
size: -
V: TRBV19
D: -
CDR3: CASSDSESYEQYF
DNA: TGTGCCAGTAGTGACAGCGAGTCCTACGAGCAGTACTTC

J: TRBJ1-1
size: -
V: TRBV6-1
D: TRBD1
CDR3: CATQTWTGPNTEAFF
DNA: TGTGCCACGCAGACATGGACAGGGCCAAACACTGAAGCTTTCTTT

J: TRBJ2-7
size: -
V: TRBV28
D: -
CDR3: CASSLWPELNYEQYF
DNA: TGTGCCAGCAGTTTATGGCCCGAATTAAACTACGAGCAGTACTTC

J: TRBJ1-2
size: -
V: TRBV7-9
D: -
CDR3: CASSLPGGGYGYTF
DNA: TGTGCCAGCAGCTTACCCGGGGGCGGCTATGGCTACACCTTC

J: TRBJ2-7
size: -
V: TRBV13
D: TRBD1
CDR3: CASSATGTGIGEQYF
DNA: TGTGCCAGCAGCGCGACCGGGACAGGGATCGGTGAGCAGTACTTC

J: TRBJ2-7
size: -
V: TRBV5-6
D: -
CDR3: CASSYPDAFEQYF
DNA: TGTGCCAGCAGCTATCCTGATGCCTTCGAGCAGTACTTC

J: TRBJ2-3
size: -
V: TRBV7-2
D: TRBD2
CDR3: CASSPPGGASDTQYF
DNA: TGTGCCAGCAGCCCTCCCGGGGGGGCCTCAGATACGCAGTATTTT

J: TRBJ2-7
size: -
V: TRBV11-2
D: TRBD2
CDR3: CASSLELGEGLSYEQYF
DNA: TGTGCCAGCAGCTTAGAATTGGGGGAGGGACTTTCCTACGAGCAGTACTTC

J: TRBJ1-2
size: -
V: TRBV7-2
D: -
CDR3: CASSSLGAESGTHYGYTF
DNA: TGTGCCAGCAGCAGCTTAGGGGCTGAAAGCGGCACCCACTATGGCTACACCTTC

J: TRBJ2-7
size: -
V: TRBV18
D: TRBD2
CDR3: CASSLSSGLLSYEQYF
DNA: TGTGCCAGCTCACTTTCTAGCGGACTACTCTCCTACGAGCAGTACTTC

J: TRBJ1-1
size: -
V: TRBV5-4
D: -
CDR3: CASSAAEAEAFF
DNA: TGTGCCAGCAGCGCGGCCGAGGCTGAAGCTTTCTTT

J: TRBJ1-6
size: -
V: TRBV7-3
D: TRBD1
CDR3: CASSPTGGHLHF
DNA: TGTGCCAGCAGCCCGACAGGGGGCCACCTCCACTTT

J: TRBJ2-2
size: -
V: TRBV25-1
D: -
CDR3: CASSESPLGGELFF
DNA: TGTGCCAGCAGTGAATCCCCCTTGGGCGGGGAGCTGTTTTTT

J: TRBJ2-7
size: -
V: TRBV14
D: -
CDR3: CASSQDVAGDNEQYF
DNA: TGTGCCAGCAGCCAAGATGTGGCAGGGGATAACGAGCAGTACTTC

J: TRBJ2-7
size: few
V: TRBV6-5
D: -
CDR3: CASSYIGGEQYF
DNA: TGTGCCAGCAGTTATATTGGTGGCGAGCAGTACTTC

J: TRBJ2-7
size: -
V: TRBV9
D: TRBD2
CDR3: CASSSGLASYEQYF
DNA: TGTGCCAGCAGCTCCGGACTAGCCTCCTACGAGCAGTACTTC

J: TRBJ2-1
size: -
V: TRBV5-1
D: -
CDR3: CASSLDSLDNEQFF
DNA: TGCGCCAGCAGCTTGGATTCGCTAGACAATGAGCAGTTCTTC

J: TRBJ1-1
size: -
V: TRBV28
D: -
CDR3: CASSLPTEAFF
DNA: TGTGCCAGCAGCCTCCCTACTGAAGCTTTCTTT

J: TRBJ2-7
size: -
V: TRBV4-1
D: -
CDR3: CASSRGGAHEQYF
DNA: TGCGCCAGCAGCCGAGGGGGGGCGCACGAGCAGTACTTC

J: TRBJ1-1
size: -
V: TRBV27
D: -
CDR3: CASTLRGGGTEAFF
DNA: TGTGCCAGCACCCTTAGGGGGGGTGGCACTGAAGCTTTCTTT

J: TRBJ2-5
size: -
V: TRBV6-5
D: TRBD2
CDR3: CASSFTLADQETQYF
DNA: TGTGCCAGCAGTTTTACCCTAGCGGATCAAGAGACCCAGTACTTC

J: TRBJ2-7
size: -
V: TRBV5-1
D: -
CDR3: CASSLEPAYEQYF
DNA: TGCGCCAGCAGCTTGGAACCAGCTTACGAGCAGTACTTC